This TCR beta chain stems from a study of shared clonotypes between healthy human individuals. Study findings and constraints: It was anticipated that sequencing depth would influence how many clonotypes donors shared.

This clone was picked up one time. The antigen is not known. CDR3 length equals 14 residues. The V gene's germline CDR1 is SGHDT and CDR2 YYEEEE. V was shortened by 4 bases and J by 4 bases, with 14 bases between the two germline ends. The study enrolled healthy HIV-negative adults without recent acute infections or vaccinations as donors. Donors were Caucasian adults residing in Nashville, Tennessee, USA. Deep was the level at which the assay was run. Assay used: immunoSEQ multiplex PCR; TCRdb lists only in-frame clones, some missing. The top ten clones hold around 10% of a sample with approximately 240,000 clones, 60% to 80% of them seen once.

The genes are TRBV5-6 and TRBJ1-2; D is ambiguous. Sample: memory CD4+ T cells sorted from blood. Indicated subset: CD45RA-negative fraction. The receptor comes from a man younger than 40 in good health. CDR3 DNA: TGTGCCAGCAGCGAGTACCGACCTCCCTATGGCTACACCTTC. Residues: CASSEYRPPYGYTF.